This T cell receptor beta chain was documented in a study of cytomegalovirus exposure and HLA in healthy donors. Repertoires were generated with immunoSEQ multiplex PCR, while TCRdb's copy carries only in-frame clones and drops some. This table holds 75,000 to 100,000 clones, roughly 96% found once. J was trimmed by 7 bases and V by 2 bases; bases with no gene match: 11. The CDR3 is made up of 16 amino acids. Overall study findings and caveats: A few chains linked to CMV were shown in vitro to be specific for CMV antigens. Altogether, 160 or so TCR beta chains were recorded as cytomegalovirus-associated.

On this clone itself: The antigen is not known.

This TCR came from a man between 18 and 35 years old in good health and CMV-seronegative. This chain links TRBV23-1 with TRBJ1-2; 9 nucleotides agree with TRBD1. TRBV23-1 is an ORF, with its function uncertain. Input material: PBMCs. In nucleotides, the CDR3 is TGCGCCAGCAGTCAACCCGGGGACAGGGTATGGTTTGGCTACACCTTC. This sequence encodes CASSQPGDRVWFGYTF.